Included here is one T cell receptor (beta chain) sequence, with context. This specimen belongs to a study of blood T cell repertoires in COVID-19. Study-wide background: The United States, Italy and Spain were the sources of the acute and convalescent COVID-19 samples. PBMCs, B-cell-depleted T cells, or T cells were the source of the cDNA or gDNA that made up the material.

Assay: immunoSEQ multiplex PCR; the TCRdb copy retains only in-frame clones and omits some. The sample lists approximately 45,000 clones; 65% to 90% were seen once. The germline V gene has CDR1 SEHNR and CDR2 FQNEAQ (reference sequence). With 4 bases clipped from V and 5 bases from J, the junction kept 8 bases outside the gene matches. CDR3 length: 15 residues. The TCR sequence derives from an elderly woman with acute or convalescent COVID-19. Sequences were obtained from peripheral blood. The chain links TRBV7-9 to TRBJ2-7, with TRBD1 identical over 10 bases. The CDR3 nucleotides read TGTGCCAGCAGCTACAATCCGGGACAGGGGAACGAGCAGTACTTC. It codes for CASSYNPGQGNEQYF.